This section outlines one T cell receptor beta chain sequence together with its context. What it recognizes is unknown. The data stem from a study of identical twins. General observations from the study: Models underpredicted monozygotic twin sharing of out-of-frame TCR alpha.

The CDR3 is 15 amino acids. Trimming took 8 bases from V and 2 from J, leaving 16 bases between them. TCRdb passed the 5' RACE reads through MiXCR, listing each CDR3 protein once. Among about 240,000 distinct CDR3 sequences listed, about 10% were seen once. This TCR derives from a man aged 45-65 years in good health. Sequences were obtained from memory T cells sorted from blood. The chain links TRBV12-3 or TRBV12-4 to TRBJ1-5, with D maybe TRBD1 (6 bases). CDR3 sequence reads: CASSTQGGGNQPQHF. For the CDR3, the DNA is TGTGCCAGCTCAACACAGGGAGGCGGCAATCAGCCCCAGCATTTT.